This TCR beta chain was captured in a study of early T cells in non-severe SARS-CoV-2 infection. As for the study in general: Bulk RNA from unsorted whole blood was sequenced; chains were unpaired.

Comments on this clonotype: Its antigen is not identified.

Study-level points and caveats: Matches to VDJdb favored anti-spike CD8 responses and missed private and CD4 specificities.

Each cDNA molecule carried a unique molecular identifier. TCRdb used MiXCR to reprocess the 5' RACE reads, holding one entry per CDR3 protein. The profile shows approximately 76,000 distinct CDR3 sequences, about 11% of them singletons. CDR3 length: 17 amino acids. V was pared by 0 bases and J by 0 bases, with 14 bases between. Germline CDR1 reads LGHDT; CDR2 reads YNNKEL (reference sequence). The TCR originated in an adult who was a healthcare worker with PCR-confirmed SARS-CoV-2 infection or an uninfected control (not recorded which). The V and J genes are TRBV3-1 and TRBJ1-1; D unclear. Sample: whole blood. CDR3 amino acids: CASSQDLGPLMNTEAFF. The CDR3 nucleotides are TGTGCCAGCAGCCAAGATTTAGGGCCCCTGATGAACACTGAAGCTTTCTTT.